This TCR beta chain came from a study of CD8+ T cells in alopecia areata. Notes on the study in general: Numerous clones, expanded in lesions, remained in scalp and blood during tofacitinib. Researchers reported that TCR sharing among patients proved less clear than in mice, possibly HLA-linked.

About this clone itself: No antigen is known for it.

The treatment here: oral pan-JAK inhibitor, 5-10 mg twice daily. Peripheral blood and lesional scalp punch biopsies came from alopecia areata patients. CDR3 length: 14 residues. V lost 3 bases and J lost 0, with 8 bases in between. Germline V CDR1 and CDR2: MGHDK, SYGVNS. cDNA prepared by RNA extraction and subsequent reverse transcription served as the template for sequencing. Assay: immunoSEQ multiplex PCR; the TCRdb copy retains only in-frame clones and omits some. Of about 200,000 clones in the sample, more than 45% are singletons; the top ten hold more than 1.5%. The receptor was isolated from a human donor with alopecia areata. The V gene is TRBV25-1, the J gene TRBJ1-1, with TRBD1 as a possible D gene (5 bases). Sequencing used CD4+ T cells sorted from blood, obtained at week 4, from a patient treated with tofacitinib. The CDR3 DNA reads as TGTGCCAGCAGTGAGTGGGGGGTGAACACTGAAGCTTTCTTT. It yields the protein CASSEWGVNTEAFF.